The 27 T cell receptor beta chains below were found in one sample sequenced in a study of T cells in Graves' hyperthyroidism and ophthalmopathy. Researchers took RNA transcripts and amplified the TCR beta CDR3 regions from them. The TCR CDR3 was amplified in a first-round RT-PCR using the HTBI primer set. Each CDR3 protein gets one entry after TCRdb re-called the multiplex PCR reads with MiXCR. The sample holds approximately 570,000 distinct CDR3 sequences; around 20% are singletons and the top ten take less than 55%. Sample: blood. These receptors all come from a man in his forties or fifties with Graves' ophthalmopathy.

This clonotype was found many times. V and J are TRBV7-2 and TRBJ2-2, with D hard to call. Looked up from germline, CDR1 is SGHTA and CDR2 is FQGNSA. The CDR3 has 12 amino acids. V lost 2 bases to trimming and J lost 7 bases, with 5 bases between them. The CDR3 protein is CASSLLYGELFF. The CDR3 coding sequence is TGTGCCAGCAGCTTACTCTACGGGGAGCTGTTTTTT.

This clonotype was seen more than once but under ten times. CDR3: CSVEEGGYEQYF. In DNA form, the CDR3 reads TGCAGCGTTGAGGAGGGCGGCTACGAGCAGTACTTC. This chain joins TRBV29-1 and TRBJ2-7, with D possibly being TRBD2 (6 bases). Germline values: CDR1 SQVTM, CDR2 ANQGSEA. This CDR3 comprises 12 residues. The germline V and J ends were trimmed by 3 bases and 3 bases, with 9 bases remaining between them.

This clonotype was picked up one time. The rearrangement uses TRBV7-9 and TRBJ2-2; tentative D call: TRBD2 (5 bases). Trimming took 2 bases from V and 4 from J, leaving 14 bases between them. This CDR3 region has 16 residues. The germline gives CDR1 SEHNR, CDR2 FQNEAQ (reference sequence). CDR3 loop: CASSLIGPRGTGELFF. The CDR3 region has the DNA TGTGCCAGCAGCTTAATAGGTCCCCGGGGCACCGGGGAGCTGTTTTTT.

As concerns this clonotype: This may be a read error: a much more frequent sequence differs by one nucleotide. Here the CDR3 reads CASSYWTSGGYERYF. For the CDR3, the DNA is TGTGCCAGCAGTTACTGGACTAGCGGGGGATACGAGCGGTACTTC. This chain links TRBV6-9 with TRBJ2-7; 13 bases are a match to TRBD2. CDR3 length: 15 amino acids. Germline CDR1 MNHGY, CDR2 SVAAGI.

This clonotype was seen a few times. The rearrangement links TRBV9 to TRBJ2-1; TRBD2 matches 10 bases. Trimming cost V 0 bases and J 4 bases; bases outside gene matches: 7. The CDR3 spans 17 residues. The germline CDR1 and CDR2 sequences are SGDLS and YYNGEE. CDR3 region: CASSVVASGSFYNEQFF. CDR3 DNA: TGTGCCAGCAGCGTAGTGGCTAGCGGGAGTTTTTACAATGAGCAGTTCTTC.

Concerning this clonotype: Mismatch with germline at one junction end may stem from a read error. J is TRBJ2-3 and V is TRBV7-9; D unclear. The CDR3 covers 12 residues. Germline assignment: CDR1 SEHNR and CDR2 FQNEAQ (reference sequence). CDR3 in DNA: TGTGCCAGCAGCCCTCCCGAGGATACGCAGTGTTTT. It translates to CASSPPEDTQCF.

V usage is TRBV15 and J usage is TRBJ2-2, with TRBD1 matching 8 bases. V lost 3 bases to trimming and J lost 4 bases; unmatched junction nucleotides: 10. Germline V CDR1 and CDR2: LNHNV, YYDKDF (reference sequence). This CDR3 spans 17 amino acids. For the CDR3, the DNA is TGTGCCACCAGCAGTCCGAGAGACAGGGGTGTCACCGGGGAGCTGTTTTTT. It codes for CATSSPRDRGVTGELFF.

The chain couples TRBV5-5 to TRBJ2-5, with 8 bases that match TRBD2. Germline assignment: CDR1 SGHKS and CDR2 YYEKEE (reference sequence). Trimming removed 2 bases from V and 2 bases from J; junction bases left unmatched: 8. The CDR3 consists of 16 residues. This CDR3 reads CASSFRGGTHQETQYF. For the CDR3, the DNA is TGTGCCAGCAGCTTCCGGGGGGGGACACATCAAGAGACCCAGTACTTC. The full variable domain, completed using reference TRBV5-5 and TRBJ2-5, is DAGVTQSPTHLIKTRGQQVTLRCSPISGHKSVSWYQQVLGQGPQFIFQYYEKEERGRGNFPDRFSARQFPNYSSELNVNALLLGDSALYLCASSFRGGTHQETQYFGPGTRLLVL.

Remarks on this clonotype: One end of the junction varies from germline; a read error may be responsible. The chain joins TRBV12-3 or TRBV12-4 to TRBJ1-2, with 12 bases fitting TRBD1. The CDR3 totals 12 residues. In DNA form, the CDR3 reads TGTGCCGGCGGGACAGGGGGCGGTGGCTGCACCTTC. Translating it yields CAGGTGGGGCTF.

V and J are TRBV6-1 and TRBJ2-3; TRBD1 matches at 12 bases. The CDR3 extends over 17 amino acids. The trim removed 0 bases at V and 2 bases at J, leaving 3 bases unmatched. CDR1 and CDR2 from the germline V gene are MNHNS and SASEGT. CDR3 DNA: TGTGCCAGCAGTGAAGCCGGGACAGGGGGCGTCACAGATACGCAGTATTTT. It encodes CASSEAGTGGVTDTQYF.

J is TRBJ1-4 and V is TRBV20-1; tentative D call: TRBD1 (5 bases). Germline V gives CDR1 DFQATT, CDR2 SNEGSKA (reference sequence). CDR3 length: 16 amino acids. Trimming pared 6 bases from V and 6 bases from J, leaving 23 bases between. The CDR3 region is CSARRALGRGDEKLFF. The DNA of the CDR3 is TGCAGTGCCCGACGGGCCCTGGGACGGGGGGATGAAAAACTGTTTTTT.

This clonotype was seen at least ten times. The junction does not match germline at one end; this may be a read error. The chain combines TRBV13 with TRBJ2-5, with TRBD2 identical over 11 bases. CDR3 size: 17 residues. Looked up from germline, CDR1 is PRHDT and CDR2 is FYEKMQ (reference sequence). As DNA, the CDR3 is TGTGCCAGCAGCTCCCACGGGACTAGCGGACTTCAAGTGACCCAGTACTTC. It yields the protein CASSSHGTSGLQVTQYF.

This clonotype was picked up many times. The chain combines TRBV18 with TRBJ2-5, with a tentative D call TRBD1 (5 bases). Trimming shortened V by 3 bases and J by 2 bases, and 13 bases separated the two germline ends. Germline values: CDR1 KGHSH, CDR2 LQKENI. The CDR3 loop spans 15 amino acids. The CDR3 protein is CASSPSLTAQETQYF. CDR3 DNA sequence: TGTGCCAGCTCACCTTCCCTGACAGCACAAGAGACCCAGTACTTC.

The chain links TRBV19 to TRBJ2-7; perhaps TRBD1 as D (6 bases). The CDR3 totals 14 residues. Germline V lookup: CDR1 LNHDA, CDR2 SQIVND (reference sequence). V shed 6 bases and J shed 2 bases, with 14 bases lying between them. Here the CDR3 reads CASRGTGLTYEQYF. CDR3 nucleotides: TGTGCCAGTAGAGGTACAGGGCTGACCTACGAGCAGTACTTC.

This clonotype was observed at least ten times. The V call is TRBV7-2, the J call TRBJ1-2; 11 bases map to TRBD1. CDR1 SGHTA and CDR2 FQGNSA come from the germline V gene. The CDR3 is 17 amino acids. Trimming took 5 bases from V and 8 from J; bases not matched to a gene: 16. CDR3 sequence: CASSLYWTGGVGGGYTF. Written as DNA, the CDR3 is TGTGCCAGCAGCCTATATTGGACAGGGGGCGTCGGCGGCGGCTACACCTTC.

This clonotype was seen repeatedly, ten times or more. The chain combines TRBV7-2 with TRBJ2-2; D gene ambiguous. Germline V gives CDR1 SGHTA, CDR2 FQGNSA. V lost 2 bases, J lost 5 bases, and 12 bases lay in between. The CDR3 is 15 amino acids. The CDR3 sequence is CASSLTLGTTGELFF. The CDR3 DNA reads as TGTGCCAGCAGCTTAACGCTAGGAACGACCGGGGAGCTGTTTTTT.

In regard to this clonotype: A much bigger clone sits one base away, suggesting this may be a read error. The rearrangement joins TRBV5-1 to TRBJ2-7; possibly TRBD1 for D (5 bases). The germline V gene has CDR1 SGHRS and CDR2 YFSETQ. The CDR3 loop spans 15 amino acids. Trimming removed 6 bases at V and 7 bases at J, with 23 bases between. The CDR3 region is CASNRSPGSHNEQYF. As DNA, the CDR3 is TGCGCCAGCAACCGATCTCCAGGGTCCCACAATGAGCAGTACTTC.

This clonotype appeared many times. This chain uses TRBV7-8 with TRBJ2-7, with D possibly TRBD1 on 5 matching bases. The V gene lost 5 bases and the J gene lost 0 bases, with 11 bases spanning the gap. The germline V gene has CDR1 SGHVS and CDR2 FQNEAQ. The CDR3 is made up of 14 amino acids. The chain's CDR3 is CASSVIQVSYEQYF. The DNA of the CDR3 is TGTGCCAGCAGCGTGATACAGGTCTCCTACGAGCAGTACTTC.

This clonotype was detected many times. The chain couples TRBV6-2 or TRBV6-3 to TRBJ2-1; D ambiguous. With 7 bases removed from V and 5 bases from J, the gap between germline ends came to 12 bases. The CDR3 has 13 residues. Germline CDR1 reads MNHEY; CDR2 reads SVGEGT. Here the CDR3 DNA reads TGTGCCAGCACCATTACGGCGGACAATGAGCAGTTCTTC. As protein: CASTITADNEQFF.

The chain combines TRBV20-1 with TRBJ1-1; maybe TRBD1 (5 bases). CDR1 is DFQATT, CDR2 SNEGSKA, per germline (reference sequence). This CDR3 comprises 10 residues. Trimming left V 6 bases short and J 7 bases short, with 9 bases between. CDR3 in amino acids: CSAYDSEAFF. In nucleotides, the CDR3 is TGCAGTGCGTACGACAGTGAAGCTTTCTTT.

V usage is TRBV5-1 and J usage is TRBJ1-1, with 7 bases identical to TRBD1. CDR3 length equals 15 residues. Trimming cost V 3 bases and J 4 bases; bases outside gene matches: 9. The V gene's germline CDR1 is SGHRS and CDR2 YFSETQ. The CDR3 bases are TGCGCCAGCAGCTCCGGACAGGCGGTTGGCACTGAAGCTTTCTTT. It yields the protein CASSSGQAVGTEAFF.

J is TRBJ2-1 and V is TRBV5-1, with D tentatively TRBD2 (5 bases). The CDR3 consists of 14 residues. CDR1 and CDR2 from the germline V gene are SGHRS and YFSETQ. V was trimmed by 2 bases and J by 3 bases, leaving 9 bases between them. CDR3 protein: CASSFGLDYNEQFF. Here the CDR3 DNA reads TGCGCCAGCAGCTTCGGACTCGACTACAATGAGCAGTTCTTC.

The chain is built from TRBV4-1 and TRBJ2-7; D call uncertain. Germline CDR1 reads MGHRA; CDR2 reads YSYEKL. This CDR3 has 13 residues. Deletions cut 7 bases from V and 3 bases from J, with 13 bases between. CDR3 DNA: TGCGCCAGCACTCAAGGCCCCAACTACGAGCAGTACTTC. Translated: CASTQGPNYEQYF.

Comment on this clonotype: This may be a read error, as it is one base from a much larger clone. The chain couples TRBV2 to TRBJ1-4; 11 bases agree with TRBD1. The CDR3 totals 15 residues. J lost 3 bases, V lost 6 bases, and 3 bases had no gene match. CDR1 is SNHLY, CDR2 FYNNEI, per germline. The CDR3 is CASRGQGAANEKLFF. The CDR3 region has the DNA TGTGCCAGCAGAGGACAGGGGGCAGCTAATGAAAAACTGTTTTTT.

A word on this clonotype: A much larger clone lies a single base off, so this may be a read error. The rearrangement links TRBV12-3 or TRBV12-4 to TRBJ2-7; no clear D gene. The length of the CDR3 is 15 residues. Trimming pared 2 bases from V and 6 bases from J, leaving 17 bases between. CDR3 region: CASSLKAPQVGEQYF. CDR3 nucleotides: TGTGCCAGCAGTTTAAAAGCGCCCCAGGTTGGCGAGCAGTACTTC.

The chain recombines TRBV2 with TRBJ2-7; D uncertain. Trimming shortened V by 0 bases and J by 2 bases, and 11 bases separated the two germline ends. The CDR3 runs 15 residues. The germline V gene has CDR1 SNHLY and CDR2 FYNNEI. The CDR3 protein is CASSEARHAPYEQYF. DNA of the CDR3: TGTGCCAGCAGTGAAGCGCGCCATGCCCCCTACGAGCAGTACTTC.

The J gene is TRBJ2-5, the V gene TRBV24-1; D may correspond to TRBD1 or TRBD2 (5 bases each). The V end lost 10 bases, the J end lost 2 bases, and 7 bases lay between the germline ends. The germline V gene has CDR1 KGHDR and CDR2 SFDVKD. The CDR3 is 11 residues long. The CDR3 here is CATGTQETQYF. DNA for the CDR3: TGTGCCACTGGGACGCAAGAGACCCAGTACTTC.